This T cell receptor beta chain appears in the sequencing data of a study of cytomegalovirus exposure and HLA in healthy donors. Regarding the study as a whole: Accurate predictions that matched the HLA-A and HLA-B alleles of most subjects were reportedly made from TCR beta sequences. Within an earlier analysis, most TCR beta V segments proved productive either about 90% or about 30% of the time. A later analysis reportedly found fewer N-insertions in an Asian-associated ancestry cluster than the approximately 730-donor mean.

The CDR3 consists of 13 residues. V shed 6 bases and J 9 bases; nucleotides not matched to a gene: 5. Germline V gives CDR1 SNHLY, CDR2 FYNNEI. As for the donors, each was a healthy bone marrow donor. Turning to this clone: Its specificity is unknown.

Primers included in the PCR were 60 Vbeta and 13 Jbeta primers. Produced via immunoSEQ multiplex PCR; TCRdb's table is partial and in-frame only. Of some 130,000 clones listed, 80% are singletons. Sequenced input: PBMCs. This TCR was sampled from a male donor in good health and CMV-seronegative. The rearrangement joins TRBV2 to TRBJ2-1, with TRBD1 matching over 10 bases. The CDR3 reads CASSETGGGEQFF. The CDR3, as DNA: TGTGCCAGCAGCGAGACAGGGGGCGGTGAGCAGTTCTTC.